The TCR beta chain under discussion was sequenced for a study of blood T cell repertoires in COVID-19. Seattle researchers signed up patients amid active infection and tracked them longitudinally. V shed 3 bases and J shed 3 bases, with 9 bases lying between them. This CDR3 region has 14 residues. The germline gives CDR1 WNHNN, CDR2 SYGVQD (reference sequence). Source study methods: Reference gene primers were amplified, and this amplification served to estimate nucleated cell counts. Some clones are missing from TCRdb's copy, which holds only in-frame ones; the method was immunoSEQ multiplex PCR. V, J and clone size are taken as reported in that table, and D and trimming were inferred from the DNA itself. The sample holds 200,000 to 300,000 clones, about 91% seen once.

The receptor was derived from a person aged 18-30 years with COVID-19, enrolled during active disease. The sequenced sample was peripheral blood. The rearrangement links TRBV10-1 to TRBJ2-1, with unresolved D. The CDR3 loop is CASSDSGYYNEQFF. CDR3 sequence (DNA): TGCGCCAGCAGTGACTCGGGTTACTACAATGAGCAGTTCTTC.